This entry is about one TCR beta chain. Assay: immunoSEQ multiplex PCR; the TCRdb copy retains only in-frame clones and omits some. Of about 56,000 clones listed, over 90% are singletons. The CDR3 consists of 13 residues. From germline, CDR1 is GTSNPN and CDR2 SVGIG (reference sequence). With 4 bases clipped from V and 13 bases from J, the junction kept 9 bases outside the gene matches. The data were taken from a study of technical replicates of blood from several donors. The material sequenced was PBMCs. This clonotype originated in a human donor in good health. Some clones in this sample may be carry-over from other donors' samples. The chain is built from TRBV30 and TRBJ2-3; TRBD2 matches at 12 bases. The CDR3 DNA is TGTGCCTGGAATTCCGCTAGCGGGAGGGAGGAGTATTTT. This sequence encodes CAWNSASGREEYF.